The present entry profiles one T cell receptor beta chain with its context. Its antigen is currently unknown. Adult donors, all healthy and HIV-negative, had no recent acute infections or vaccinations. The split of CD4+ cells yielded CD45RA+ naive and CD45RA-negative memory subsets. V lost 1 base and J lost 5, with 11 bases in between. Germline-derived CDR1 and CDR2 are SEHNR and FQNEAQ (reference sequence). The length of the CDR3 is 14 residues. This sample was taken from a study of shared clonotypes between healthy human individuals. Study details: Per donor, three plates held CD4 naive cells, three held CD4 memory, two held CD8 naive and one held CD8 memory.

Assay used: immunoSEQ multiplex PCR; TCRdb lists only in-frame clones, some missing. The table lists 1 million to 1.3 million clones, around 82% of them singletons. Overall study findings and caveats: Despite large depth, sorted-subset datasets appeared incompletely sequenced.

This sequence joins TRBV7-9 and TRBJ2-5; D might be TRBD2 (5 bases). Sequenced material: memory CD4+ T cells from PBMCs. Stated subset: CD45RA-negative fraction. This TCR was sampled from a man younger than 35 in good health. Some clones in this sample may be carry-over from other donors' samples. For the CDR3, the DNA is TGTGCCAGCAGCTTAGGGACCCCGGGGGAGACCCAGTACTTC. Its protein product is CASSLGTPGETQYF.